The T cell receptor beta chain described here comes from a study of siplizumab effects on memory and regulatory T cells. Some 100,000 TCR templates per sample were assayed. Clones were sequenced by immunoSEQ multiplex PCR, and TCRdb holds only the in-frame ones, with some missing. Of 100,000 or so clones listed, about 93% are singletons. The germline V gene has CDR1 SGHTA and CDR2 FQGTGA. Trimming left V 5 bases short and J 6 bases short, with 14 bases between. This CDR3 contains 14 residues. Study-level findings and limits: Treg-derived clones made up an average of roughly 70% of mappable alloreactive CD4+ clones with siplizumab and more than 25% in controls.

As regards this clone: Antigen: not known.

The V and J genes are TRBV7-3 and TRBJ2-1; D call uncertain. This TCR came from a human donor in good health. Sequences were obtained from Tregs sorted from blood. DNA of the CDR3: TGTGCCAGCAGCCCCAATAATTACGCCAATGAGCAGTTCTTC. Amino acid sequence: CASSPNNYANEQFF.